These 2 T cell receptor beta chains originate from one sample sequenced in a study of tissue T cells after allogeneic stem cell transplantation. This research-autopsy study prospectively enrolled adult allogeneic hematopoietic cell transplant recipients with steroid-refractory graft-versus-host disease. Profiled with immunoSEQ multiplex PCR; TCRdb holds only in-frame clones, not every one. The table records about 3,000 clones, roughly three fifths of them present only once. The specimen was descending colon tissue, collected at autopsy. The receptor set was obtained from a male patient at least 60 years old with steroid-refractory graft-versus-host disease after an allogeneic stem cell transplant. Some T cells may be supplied by the graft donor.

V usage is TRBV19 and J usage is TRBJ1-5, with 8 bases aligning to TRBD1. V lost 3 bases, J lost 4 bases, and 11 bases stayed unmatched. The CDR3 extends over 17 amino acids. Germline V gene sequence: CDR1 LNHDA, CDR2 SQIVND (reference sequence). The CDR3 sequence: CASSIRRGLRINQPQHF. As DNA, the CDR3 is TGTGCCAGTAGTATTCGCAGGGGGCTCCGAATTAATCAGCCCCAGCATTTT. Supplemented by reference TRBV19 and TRBJ1-5, the full variable domain reads DGGITQSPKYLFRKEGQNVTLSCEQNLNHDAMYWYRQDPGQGLRLIYYSQIVNDFQKGDIAEGYSVSREKKESFPLTVTSAQKNPTAFYLCASSIRRGLRINQPQHFGDGTRLSIL.

This chain connects TRBV10-3 to TRBJ2-5; 8 bases match TRBD1. This CDR3 comprises 13 residues. Trimming at V came to 10 bases and at J to 2 bases, leaving 6 bases not matched to a gene. Germline V CDR1 and CDR2: ENHRY, SYGVKD. The CDR3 loop is CANGQGRQETQYF. The CDR3, as DNA: TGTGCCAACGGACAGGGCAGACAAGAGACCCAGTACTTC.